This T cell receptor beta chain originates from a study of T cells in Graves' hyperthyroidism and ophthalmopathy. Each 10 ml fresh peripheral blood draw supplied the PBMCs. Study-level results: Ophthalmopathy got predicted by the model a median roughly six months before its onset. Most thyroid clonotypes that were expanded above 0.001 also turned up in blood. A model of 13 V-J features distinguished ophthalmopathy from stable hyperthyroidism.

Researchers amplified the TCR beta CDR3 regions from RNA transcripts. The HTBI primer set was used in a first-round RT-PCR of the TCR CDR3. TCRdb used MiXCR to reprocess the multiplex PCR reads, holding one entry per CDR3 protein. The table has 550,000 to 600,000 distinct CDR3 sequences, 12% to 15% seen once. The CDR3 runs 13 residues. Germline values: CDR1 SNHLY, CDR2 FYNNEI. V dropped 3 bases and J dropped 8 bases, with 13 bases sitting between them. This clonotype has at least ten counts. Its antigen is still unknown. The sequencing sample was made of blood. The chain carries TRBV2 and TRBJ1-2, with D hard to call. The clonotype comes from a woman younger than 30 with Graves' ophthalmopathy. The DNA for the CDR3 is TGTGCCAGCAGTGACTCGGGATCTAAAGGCTACACCTTC. Translation gives CASSDSGSKGYTF.